These 20 T cell receptor beta chains were sequenced from one sample in a study of blood T cells in healthy people across ages. A second PCR, run for roughly 6 to 11 cycles, used a sample-barcoded 5' primer plus a J-beta primer mix. TCRdb analysed the 5' RACE reads with MiXCR anew, one entry per CDR3 protein. The sample has 1.4 million or so distinct CDR3 sequences; less than 45% are singletons. The sample was blood. The source of these receptors is a woman aged 18-35 years in good health.

This clonotype was counted at least ten times. The chain carries TRBV6-5 and TRBJ1-2; 10 positions agree with TRBD1. Germline V gives CDR1 MNHEY, CDR2 SVGAGI. J lost 4 bases, V lost 2 bases, and 1 base had no gene match. CDR3 size: 14 residues. The CDR3: CASSYGDRGYGYTF. The CDR3 nucleotides are TGTGCCAGCAGTTACGGGGACAGGGGCTATGGCTACACCTTC.

The chain has TRBV20-1 and TRBJ2-3; a possible D gene is TRBD2 (6 bases). The germline V gene has CDR1 DFQATT and CDR2 SNEGSKA (reference sequence). The length of the CDR3 is 13 residues. The V end lost 7 bases, the J end lost 2 bases, and 13 bases lay between the germline ends. The CDR3 DNA sequence: TGCAGTGAGACGGGGGAGCTCACAGATACGCAGTATTTT. The encoded protein is CSETGELTDTQYF.

The chain uses TRBV12-3 or TRBV12-4 and TRBJ1-5; a weak D match, TRBD1 (5 bases). The CDR3 length is 15 residues. Trimming shortened V by 0 bases and J by 7 bases, and 13 bases separated the two germline ends. CDR3 DNA: TGTGCCAGCAGTTTAGCCCCAGGGTTAGGCCAGCCCCAGCATTTT. It encodes CASSLAPGLGQPQHF.

The CDR3 is CASSLSPPSGRIRDNEQFF. The CDR3 bases are TGTGCCAGCAGCTTAAGTCCACCTAGCGGGAGGATCAGGGACAATGAGCAGTTCTTC. The chain is built from TRBV7-3 and TRBJ2-1; 11 bases are shared with TRBD2. CDR3 length equals 19 residues. Unmatched junction bases numbered 13, after V lost 1 base and J lost 5 bases. CDR1 SGHTA and CDR2 FQGTGA come from the germline V gene.

This sequence joins TRBV14 and TRBJ2-7; TRBD1 matches 7 bases. The CDR3 totals 16 residues. After removal of 5 bases from V and 4 bases from J, the junction contained 14 bases not matched to a gene. From germline, CDR1 is SGHDN and CDR2 FVKESK. The CDR3 coding sequence is TGTGCCAGCAGCTTCCACCGGAGGACAGGATCATACGAGCAGTACTTC. It codes for CASSFHRRTGSYEQYF.

CDR3 in amino acids: CSVALGDYGYTF. CDR3 nucleotide sequence: TGCAGCGTTGCGCTGGGGGACTATGGCTACACCTTC. The chain links TRBV29-1 to TRBJ1-2, with D possibly being TRBD1 (5 bases). Trimming removed 4 bases at V and 3 bases at J, with 9 bases between. This CDR3 region has 12 residues. Looked up from germline, CDR1 is SQVTM and CDR2 is ANQGSEA.

The gene calls are TRBV11-1 and TRBJ1-5; no reliable D call. The CDR3 is 13 residues long. Trimming pared 2 bases from V and 3 bases from J, leaving 5 bases between. CDR1 is SGHAT, CDR2 FQDESV, per germline (reference sequence). CDR3 region: CASSLMNNQPQHF. CDR3 coding DNA: TGTGCCAGCAGCTTAATGAACAATCAGCCCCAGCATTTT.

This clonotype was seen a single time. This chain uses TRBV20-1 with TRBJ2-5; 10 positions agree with TRBD1. This CDR3 has 14 amino acids. V lost 5 bases to trimming and J lost 5 bases; unmatched junction nucleotides: 8. From germline, CDR1 is DFQATT and CDR2 SNEGSKA (reference sequence). The CDR3 spells CSAYRDRGWETQYF. CDR3 DNA: TGCAGTGCTTACCGGGACAGGGGTTGGGAGACCCAGTACTTC.

This clonotype was detected only a few times. J is TRBJ2-5 and V is TRBV6-6; D unresolved. From germline, CDR1 is MNHNY and CDR2 SVGAGI (reference sequence). V was shortened by 0 bases and J by 1 base, with 12 bases between the two germline ends. The CDR3 runs to 16 residues. The CDR3 DNA follows: TGTGCCAGCAGTTACTCGGGCCTTGGGTTCCAAGAGACCCAGTACTTC. Its protein product is CASSYSGLGFQETQYF.

The chain combines TRBV9 with TRBJ2-1; D possibly matches TRBD1 or TRBD2 (5 bases each). Deletions cut 1 base from V and 11 bases from J, with 19 bases between. CDR3 size: 15 residues. The germline CDR1 and CDR2 sequences are SGDLS and YYNGEE. The CDR3 sequence: CASSVTGDALIQQFF. The CDR3 nucleotides are TGTGCCAGCAGCGTAACCGGGGACGCCTTGATCCAGCAGTTCTTC.

This clonotype was observed many times. The germline gene is not matched at one end of the junction; a read error may be the cause. The gene calls are TRBV29-1 and TRBJ2-1; 7 bases are a match to TRBD2. The CDR3 consists of 13 residues. Germline V CDR1 and CDR2: SQVTM, ANQGSEA. The DNA of the CDR3 is TGCAGCGTCGAAGGGACTAACTACAATGAGCAGTTCTTC. Its protein is CSVEGTNYNEQFF.

This clonotype has at least ten counts. The rearrangement uses TRBV29-1 and TRBJ2-7; D call uncertain. Trimming left V 2 bases short and J 6 bases short, with 8 bases between. The germline gives CDR1 SQVTM, CDR2 ANQGSEA. There are 11 residues in the CDR3. The chain's CDR3 is CSVERAGEQYF. In DNA form, the CDR3 reads TGCAGCGTTGAAAGGGCAGGCGAGCAGTACTTC.

This clonotype has just a few counts. The chain uses TRBV7-9 and TRBJ1-2; tentatively, D is TRBD1 (6 bases). The CDR3 has 15 residues. Germline CDR1 SEHNR, CDR2 FQNEAQ (reference sequence). V was trimmed by 6 bases and J by 1 base, leaving 15 bases between them. For the CDR3, the DNA is TGTGCCAGCAGTGAGACAGGAAGCCTTAACTATGGCTACACCTTC. Amino acids: CASSETGSLNYGYTF.

Ten or more counts support this clonotype. V gene TRBV20-1 combines with J gene TRBJ2-7; 7 bases fit TRBD2. Germline-derived CDR1 and CDR2 are DFQATT and SNEGSKA (reference sequence). This CDR3 is built from 16 residues. The V and J ends lost 0 bases and 2 bases, in that order; junction bases with no gene match: 10. CDR3 in amino acids: CSARDGEGLWTYEQYF. DNA of the CDR3: TGCAGTGCTAGAGATGGGGAGGGGTTATGGACCTACGAGCAGTACTTC.

The chain is built from TRBV7-9 and TRBJ2-7, with D uncertain. Trimming removed 1 base from V and 5 bases from J, with 9 bases in between. Germline V gives CDR1 SEHNR, CDR2 FQNEAQ (reference sequence). There are 13 residues in the CDR3. The CDR3 DNA sequence: TGTGCCAGCAGCTTAGGGGCAATCGACGAGCAGTACTTC. This translates into CASSLGAIDEQYF. Drawing the rest from reference TRBV7-9 and TRBJ2-7, the complete variable domain is DTGVSQNPRHKITKRGQNVTFRCDPISEHNRLYWYRQTLGQGPEFLTYFQNEAQLEKSRLLSDRFSAERPKGSFSTLEIQRTEQGDSAMYLCASSLGAIDEQYFGPGTRLTVT.

This clonotype was seen more than once but under ten times. J is TRBJ2-3 and V is TRBV7-2; 14 nucleotides match TRBD2. CDR1 SGHTA and CDR2 FQGNSA come from the germline V gene. CDR3 length equals 16 residues. V gave up 5 bases and J gave up 7 bases; unmatched junction bases: 8. The CDR3 here is CASSGGLAGAQNTQYF. The CDR3 DNA reads TGTGCCAGCAGCGGGGGACTAGCGGGAGCGCAAAATACGCAGTATTTT.

The CDR3 nucleotides are TGTGCCAGCAGTCAGATGATGGACAGGGAACGGTACGAGCAGTACTTC. Protein product: CASSQMMDRERYEQYF. The chain combines TRBV28 with TRBJ2-5; 8 bases map to TRBD1. The tail of the sequence fits TRBJ2-7 better, so the J call may be wrong. Germline assignment: CDR1 MDHEN and CDR2 SYDVKM. The CDR3 loop spans 16 amino acids.

As for this clonotype: Since a much larger clone is just one base distant, this may be a read error. The V call is TRBV6-4, the J call TRBJ1-2; D is ambiguous. The V gene's germline CDR1 is MRHNA and CDR2 SNTAGT. This CDR3 comprises 13 residues. The V and J ends lost 3 bases and 8 bases respectively, with 13 bases between them. The CDR3 DNA reads as TGTGCCAGCAGTGATGAGGGAATGGGGGGCTACACCTTC. It is translated as CASSDEGMGGYTF.

With respect to this clonotype: At one of its ends the junction is not consistent with the germline gene, which may arise from a read error. This rearrangement joins TRBV9 to TRBJ2-5, with 11 positions matching TRBD2. The CDR3 spans 16 residues. Looked up from germline, CDR1 is SGDLS and CDR2 is YYNGEE. DNA of the CDR3: TGTGCCAGCGGCGTAGACTGGGGACTAGCGGAAGAGACCCAGTACTTC. Translation gives CASGVDWGLAEETQYF. Full variable domain (remainder filled in from reference TRBV9 and TRBJ2-5): DSGVTQTPKHLITATGQRVTLRCSPRSGDLSVYWYQQSLDQGLQFLIQYYNGEERAKGNILERFSAQQFPDLHSELNLSSLELGDSALYFCASGVDWGLAEETQYFGPGTRLLVL.

This clonotype has only a few counts. The CDR3 DNA is TGCGCCAGCAGCCTCCAGACTAGCGGAATGTTCCACGAGCAGTACTTC. It translates to CASSLQTSGMFHEQYF. The chain uses TRBV4-3 and TRBJ2-7; the match to TRBD2 covers 9 bases. The J segment lost 5 bases and the V segment lost 4 bases, leaving 12 bases of the junction unmatched. Germline-derived CDR1 and CDR2 are LGHNA and YSLEER. This CDR3 region has 16 residues.